This TCR beta chain was sequenced in a study of blood T cell repertoires in COVID-19. At the level of the study: Material from acute and convalescent COVID-19 was sourced from the United States, Italy and Spain. The cDNA or gDNA used as material had been derived from T cells, B-cell-depleted T cells, or PBMCs.

As originally analysed: Nucleated cell number was recorded as an estimate derived from reference gene primer amplification. Sequencing used immunoSEQ multiplex PCR; TCRdb keeps in-frame clones, though not all of them. That table supplies the V and J calls and clone size; D and trimming were determined from the DNA. The sample includes around 200,000 clones, around 83% of them seen just once. Trimming stripped 3 bases from V and 4 bases from J, with 9 bases between. The CDR3 runs to 14 residues. Germline V gives CDR1 MNHEY, CDR2 SMNVEV (reference sequence). J is TRBJ1-4 and V is TRBV27, with a tentative D call TRBD1 (6 bases). Material for sequencing was peripheral blood. This clonotype was sampled from a man over 45 with active or convalescent COVID-19. The CDR3 nucleotides read TGTGCCAGCAGTTTTCAGGGGAGTAATGAAAAACTGTTTTTT. Translating gives CASSFQGSNEKLFF.